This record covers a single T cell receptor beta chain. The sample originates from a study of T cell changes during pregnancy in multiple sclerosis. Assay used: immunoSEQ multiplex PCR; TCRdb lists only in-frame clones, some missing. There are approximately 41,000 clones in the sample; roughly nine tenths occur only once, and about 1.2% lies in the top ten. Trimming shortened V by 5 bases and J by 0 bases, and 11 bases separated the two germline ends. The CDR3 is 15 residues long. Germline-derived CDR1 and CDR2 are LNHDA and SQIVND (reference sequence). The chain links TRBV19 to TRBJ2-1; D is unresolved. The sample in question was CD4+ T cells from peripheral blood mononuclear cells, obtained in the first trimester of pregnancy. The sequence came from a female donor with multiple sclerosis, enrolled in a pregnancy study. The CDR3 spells CASSVIFSSYNEQFF. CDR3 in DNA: TGTGCCAGTAGTGTCATATTTAGCTCCTACAATGAGCAGTTCTTC.